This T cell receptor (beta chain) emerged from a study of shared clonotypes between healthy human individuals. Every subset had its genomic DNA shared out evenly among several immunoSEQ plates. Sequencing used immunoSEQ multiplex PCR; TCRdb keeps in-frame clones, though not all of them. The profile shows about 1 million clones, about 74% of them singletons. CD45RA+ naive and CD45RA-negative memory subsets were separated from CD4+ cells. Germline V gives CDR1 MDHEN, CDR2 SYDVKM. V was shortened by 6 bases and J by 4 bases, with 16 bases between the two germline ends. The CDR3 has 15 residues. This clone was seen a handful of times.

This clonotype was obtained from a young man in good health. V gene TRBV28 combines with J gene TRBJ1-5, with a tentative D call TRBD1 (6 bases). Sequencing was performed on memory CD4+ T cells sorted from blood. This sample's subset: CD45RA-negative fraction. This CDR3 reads CASRLGQFENQPQHF. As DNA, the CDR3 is TGTGCCAGCAGACTAGGACAGTTTGAAAATCAGCCCCAGCATTTT.